This TCR beta chain emerged from a study of OX40 agonist ivuxolimab in advanced cancers. Study as a whole: Patients took ivuxolimab, an agonistic anti-OX40 (CD134) antibody. Administration of intravenous ivuxolimab to patients occurred every 2 weeks at 0.01 to 10 mg/kg.

Repertoires were generated with immunoSEQ multiplex PCR, while TCRdb's copy carries only in-frame clones and drops some. The sample lists 80,000 to 100,000 clones, about nine tenths occurring once. V was trimmed by 6 bases and J by 1 base, leaving 16 bases between them. The CDR3 runs to 16 residues. Germline values: CDR1 MNHNY, CDR2 SVGAGI (reference sequence). The sample in question was CD4+ or CD8+ T cells sorted from blood, obtained in a trial of the OX40 agonist ivuxolimab. This receptor was obtained from an adult with an advanced solid tumor such as melanoma, head and neck, liver or kidney cancer. The chain carries TRBV6-6 and TRBJ2-1; a possible D gene is TRBD1 (6 bases). CDR3 nucleotide sequence: TGTGCCAGCAGGCCTAGGGGGAGTACGTCCTACAATGAGCAGTTCTTC. Encoded protein: CASRPRGSTSYNEQFF.